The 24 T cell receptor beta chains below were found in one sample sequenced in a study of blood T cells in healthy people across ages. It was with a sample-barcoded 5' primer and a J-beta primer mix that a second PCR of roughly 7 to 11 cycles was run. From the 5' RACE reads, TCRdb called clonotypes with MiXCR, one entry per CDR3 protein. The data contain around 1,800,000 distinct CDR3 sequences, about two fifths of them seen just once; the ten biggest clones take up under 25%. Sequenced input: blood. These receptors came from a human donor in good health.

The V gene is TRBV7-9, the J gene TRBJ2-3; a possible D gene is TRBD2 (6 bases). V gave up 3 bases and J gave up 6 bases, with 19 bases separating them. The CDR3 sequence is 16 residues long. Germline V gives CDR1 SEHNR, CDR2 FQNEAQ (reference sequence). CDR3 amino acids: CASSFPILRGGDTQYF. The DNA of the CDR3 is TGTGCCAGCAGCTTCCCTATTCTTCGTGGGGGGGATACGCAGTATTTT.

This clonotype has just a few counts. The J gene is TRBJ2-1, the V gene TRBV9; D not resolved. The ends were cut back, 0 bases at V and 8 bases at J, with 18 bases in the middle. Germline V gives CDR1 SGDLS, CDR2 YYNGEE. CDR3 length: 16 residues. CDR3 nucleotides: TGTGCCAGCAGCGTAGTCCCAAATCGGATAGGCGATGAGCAGTTCTTC. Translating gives CASSVVPNRIGDEQFF.

The CDR3 region is CASSYLQGGGSTDTQYF. The CDR3 DNA reads as TGTGCCAGCAGTTACCTGCAAGGAGGGGGAAGCACAGATACGCAGTATTTT. This sequence joins TRBV6-2 or TRBV6-3 and TRBJ2-3; tentatively, D is TRBD1 or TRBD2 (6 bases each). Germline V lookup: CDR1 MNHEY, CDR2 SVGEGT. V lost 2 bases, J lost 0 bases, and 15 bases lay in between. This CDR3 is built from 17 residues.

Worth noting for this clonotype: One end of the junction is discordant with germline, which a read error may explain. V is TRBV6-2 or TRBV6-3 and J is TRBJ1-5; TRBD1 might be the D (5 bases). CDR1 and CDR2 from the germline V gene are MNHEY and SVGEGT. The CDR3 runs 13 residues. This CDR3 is CASRHRRYQPQNF. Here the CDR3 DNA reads TGTGCCAGCAGACACAGGAGGTATCAGCCCCAGAATTTT.

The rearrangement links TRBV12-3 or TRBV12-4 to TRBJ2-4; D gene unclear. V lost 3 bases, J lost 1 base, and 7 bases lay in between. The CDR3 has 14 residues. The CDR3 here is CASSFGEAKNIQYF. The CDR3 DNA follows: TGTGCCAGCAGTTTCGGAGAGGCCAAAAACATTCAGTACTTC.

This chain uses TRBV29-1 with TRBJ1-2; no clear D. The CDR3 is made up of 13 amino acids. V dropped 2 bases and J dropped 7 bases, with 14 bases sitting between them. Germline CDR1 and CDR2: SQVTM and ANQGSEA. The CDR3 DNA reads TGCAGCGTTGAAAATGTAGGGTTGGGTGGCTACACCTTC. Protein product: CSVENVGLGGYTF.

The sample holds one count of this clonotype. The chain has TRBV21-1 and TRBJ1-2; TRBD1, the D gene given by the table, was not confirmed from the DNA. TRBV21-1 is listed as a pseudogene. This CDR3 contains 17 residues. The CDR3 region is CASSKQGCRSGNYGYTF. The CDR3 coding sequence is TGTGCCAGCAGTAAGCAGGGATGTAGGTCGGGTAACTATGGCTACACCTTC.

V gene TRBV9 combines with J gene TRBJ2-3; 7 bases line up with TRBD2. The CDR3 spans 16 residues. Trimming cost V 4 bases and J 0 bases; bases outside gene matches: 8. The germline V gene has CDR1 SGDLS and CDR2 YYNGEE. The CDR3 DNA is TGTGCCAGCAGCTCTACCAGACTAGCTAGCACAGATACGCAGTATTTT. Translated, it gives CASSSTRLASTDTQYF. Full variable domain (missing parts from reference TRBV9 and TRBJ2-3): DSGVTQTPKHLITATGQRVTLRCSPRSGDLSVYWYQQSLDQGLQFLIQYYNGEERAKGNILERFSAQQFPDLHSELNLSSLELGDSALYFCASSSTRLASTDTQYFGPGTRLTVL.

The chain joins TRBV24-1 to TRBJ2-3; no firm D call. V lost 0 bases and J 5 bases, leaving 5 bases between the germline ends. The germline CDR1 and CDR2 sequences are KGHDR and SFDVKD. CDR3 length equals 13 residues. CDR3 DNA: TGTGCCACCAGTGATTTGCGGTTAGATACGCAGTATTTT. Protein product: CATSDLRLDTQYF.

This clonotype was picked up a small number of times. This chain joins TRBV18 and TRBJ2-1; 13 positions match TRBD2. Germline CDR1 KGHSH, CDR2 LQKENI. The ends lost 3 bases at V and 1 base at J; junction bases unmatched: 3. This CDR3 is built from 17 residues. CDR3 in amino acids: CASSPWTSGGSYNEQFF. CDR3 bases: TGTGCCAGCTCACCTTGGACTAGCGGGGGTTCCTACAATGAGCAGTTCTTC.

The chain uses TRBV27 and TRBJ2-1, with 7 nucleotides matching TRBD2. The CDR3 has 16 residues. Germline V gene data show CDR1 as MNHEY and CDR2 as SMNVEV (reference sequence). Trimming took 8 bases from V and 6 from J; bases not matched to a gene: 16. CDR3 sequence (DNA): TGTGCCAGCGGGAAGGTGCGGGGGAATTGGGCCAATGAGCAGTTCTTC. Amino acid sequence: CASGKVRGNWANEQFF.

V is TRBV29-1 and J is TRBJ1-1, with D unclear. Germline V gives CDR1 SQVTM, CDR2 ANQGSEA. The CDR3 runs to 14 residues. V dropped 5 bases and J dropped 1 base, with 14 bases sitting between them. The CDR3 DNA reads TGCAGCGTTAGTGAGACATACCAGAACACTGAAGCTTTCTTT. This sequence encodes CSVSETYQNTEAFF.

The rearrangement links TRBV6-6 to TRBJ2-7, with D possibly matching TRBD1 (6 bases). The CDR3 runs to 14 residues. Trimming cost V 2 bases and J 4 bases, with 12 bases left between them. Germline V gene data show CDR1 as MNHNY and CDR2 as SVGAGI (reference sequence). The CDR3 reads CASSYAGVGYEQYF. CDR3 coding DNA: TGTGCCAGCAGTTACGCAGGGGTTGGGTACGAGCAGTACTTC.

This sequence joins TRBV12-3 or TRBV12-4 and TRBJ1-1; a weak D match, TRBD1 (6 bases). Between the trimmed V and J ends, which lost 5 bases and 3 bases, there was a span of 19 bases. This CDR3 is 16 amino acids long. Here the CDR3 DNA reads TGTGCCAGCAGTCCACGGGCCTCCACAGGGTACACTGAAGCTTTCTTT. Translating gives CASSPRASTGYTEAFF.

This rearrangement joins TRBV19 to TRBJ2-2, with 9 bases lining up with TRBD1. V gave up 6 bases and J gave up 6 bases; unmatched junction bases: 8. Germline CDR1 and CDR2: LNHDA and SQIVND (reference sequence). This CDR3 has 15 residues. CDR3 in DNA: TGTGCCAGTAGCCCCCGGGACAGGGTCCCCGGGGAGCTGTTTTTT. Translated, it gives CASSPRDRVPGELFF.

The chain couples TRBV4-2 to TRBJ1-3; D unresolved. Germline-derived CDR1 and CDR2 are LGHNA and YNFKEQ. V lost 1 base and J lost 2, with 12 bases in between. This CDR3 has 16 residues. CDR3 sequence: CASSQVRGRAGNTIYF. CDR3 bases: TGTGCCAGCAGCCAAGTTCGCGGAAGAGCTGGAAACACCATATATTTT.

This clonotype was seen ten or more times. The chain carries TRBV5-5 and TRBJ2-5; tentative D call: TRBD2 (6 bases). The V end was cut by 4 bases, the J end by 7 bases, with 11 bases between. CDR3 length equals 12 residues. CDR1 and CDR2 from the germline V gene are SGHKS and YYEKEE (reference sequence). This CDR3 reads CASSILGGTQYF. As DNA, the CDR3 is TGTGCCAGCAGCATCCTCGGGGGGACCCAGTACTTC.

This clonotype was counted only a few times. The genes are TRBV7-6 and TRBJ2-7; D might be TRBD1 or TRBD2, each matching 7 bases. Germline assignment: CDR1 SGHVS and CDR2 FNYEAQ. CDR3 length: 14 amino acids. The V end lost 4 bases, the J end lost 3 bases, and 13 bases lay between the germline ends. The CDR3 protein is CASSSGGGHYEQYF. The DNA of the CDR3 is TGTGCCAGCAGCTCAGGGGGGGGCCACTACGAGCAGTACTTC. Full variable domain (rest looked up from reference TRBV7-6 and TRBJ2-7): GAGVSQSPRYKVTKRGQDVALRCDPISGHVSLYWYRQALGQGPEFLTYFNYEAQQDKSGLPNDRFSAERPEGSISTLTIQRTEQRDSAMYRCASSSGGGHYEQYFGPGTRLTVT.

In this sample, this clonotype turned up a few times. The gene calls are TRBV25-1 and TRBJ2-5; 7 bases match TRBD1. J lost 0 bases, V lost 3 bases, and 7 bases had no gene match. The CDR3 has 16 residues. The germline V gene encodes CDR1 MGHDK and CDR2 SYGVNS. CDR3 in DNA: TGTGCCAGCAGTGACATACAGGGGTCGAACCAAGAGACCCAGTACTTC. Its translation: CASSDIQGSNQETQYF.

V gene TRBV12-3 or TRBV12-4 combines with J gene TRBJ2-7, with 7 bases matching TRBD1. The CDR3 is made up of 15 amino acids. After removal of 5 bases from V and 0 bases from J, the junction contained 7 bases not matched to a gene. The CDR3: CASSRQGYPSYEQYF. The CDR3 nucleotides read TGTGCCAGCAGTAGACAGGGATATCCCTCCTACGAGCAGTACTTC.

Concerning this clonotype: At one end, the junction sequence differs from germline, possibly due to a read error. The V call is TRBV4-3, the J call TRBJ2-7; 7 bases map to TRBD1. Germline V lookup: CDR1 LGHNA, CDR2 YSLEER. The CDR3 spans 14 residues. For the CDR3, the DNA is TGCGCCGGCAGCCAATGGGACAGAACCTACGAGCAGTACTTC. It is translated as CAGSQWDRTYEQYF.

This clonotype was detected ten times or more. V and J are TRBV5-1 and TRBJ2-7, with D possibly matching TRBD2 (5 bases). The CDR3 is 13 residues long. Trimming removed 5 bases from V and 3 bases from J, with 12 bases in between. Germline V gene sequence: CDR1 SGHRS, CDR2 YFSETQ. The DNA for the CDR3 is TGCGCCAGCAGTTACGGACGGGACTACGAGCAGTACTTC. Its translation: CASSYGRDYEQYF.

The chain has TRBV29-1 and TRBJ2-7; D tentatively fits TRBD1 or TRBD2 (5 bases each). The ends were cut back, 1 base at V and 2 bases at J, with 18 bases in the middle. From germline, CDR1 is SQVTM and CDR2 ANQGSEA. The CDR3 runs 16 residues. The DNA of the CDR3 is TGCAGCGTTGAAGCTAATATCCGGGACGGAACCTACGAGCAGTACTTC. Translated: CSVEANIRDGTYEQYF.

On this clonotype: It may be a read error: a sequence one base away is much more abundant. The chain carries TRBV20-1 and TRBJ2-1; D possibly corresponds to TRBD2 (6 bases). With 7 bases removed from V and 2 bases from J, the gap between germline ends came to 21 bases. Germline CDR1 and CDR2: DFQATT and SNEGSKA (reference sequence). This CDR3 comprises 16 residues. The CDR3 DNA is TGCAGTGTAGGTCGCCCACAGCGGGTAACCTACAATGAGCAGTTCTTC. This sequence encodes CSVGRPQRVTYNEQFF.